This T cell receptor beta chain came from a study of shared clonotypes between healthy human individuals. About the study: In total, the donors were a couple of women and a few men aged 18 to 49. Each donor had three CD4 naive, three CD4 memory, two CD8 naive and one CD8 memory plate.

Profiled with immunoSEQ multiplex PCR; TCRdb holds only in-frame clones, not every one. The sample carries nearly 1,000,000 clones, approximately 80% recorded once. CDR1 and CDR2 from the germline V gene are MNHNY and SVGAGI (reference sequence). The CDR3 has 15 residues. V was clipped by 5 bases and J by 0 bases; unmatched bases: 4. Memory CD4+ cells were the fraction left after CD45RA+ naive selection. This receptor was obtained from a man aged 18 to 30 in good health. V is TRBV6-6 and J is TRBJ1-5, with 7 bases matching TRBD1. Sequencing input: memory CD4+ T cells sorted from blood. Noted subset: CD45RA-negative fraction. The CDR3: CASSRDRVSNQPQHF. The CDR3 DNA is TGTGCCAGCAGTCGAGACAGGGTTAGCAATCAGCCCCAGCATTTT.